In this sample, the clone carrying this T cell receptor (beta chain) turned up many times. Its specificity is unknown. The sample originates from a study of response to subunit inactivated influenza vaccine. V shed 8 bases and J shed 3 bases, with 23 bases lying between them. Germline V lookup: CDR1 WSHSY, CDR2 SAAADI. CDR3 size: 17 residues. Study results and limitations: A suggestion made by the authors is that each seasonal influenza vaccination recruits few new T cells.

TCRdb recomputed calls from the RT-PCR reads with MiXCR, one row per CDR3 protein. The profile shows 500,000 to 600,000 distinct CDR3 sequences, 10% to 15% of them singletons. The rearrangement joins TRBV10-2 to TRBJ1-3, with a weak D call TRBD1 (6 bases). The sequence came from a man aged 50 to 59 who received an inactivated influenza vaccine. The sequenced sample was PBMCs from blood, obtained 45 days after vaccination. In nucleotides, the CDR3 is TGCGCCAGCGGGACGGGGGCAGTTGCTCCTCGTGGAAACACCATATATTTT. Its protein is CASGTGAVAPRGNTIYF.